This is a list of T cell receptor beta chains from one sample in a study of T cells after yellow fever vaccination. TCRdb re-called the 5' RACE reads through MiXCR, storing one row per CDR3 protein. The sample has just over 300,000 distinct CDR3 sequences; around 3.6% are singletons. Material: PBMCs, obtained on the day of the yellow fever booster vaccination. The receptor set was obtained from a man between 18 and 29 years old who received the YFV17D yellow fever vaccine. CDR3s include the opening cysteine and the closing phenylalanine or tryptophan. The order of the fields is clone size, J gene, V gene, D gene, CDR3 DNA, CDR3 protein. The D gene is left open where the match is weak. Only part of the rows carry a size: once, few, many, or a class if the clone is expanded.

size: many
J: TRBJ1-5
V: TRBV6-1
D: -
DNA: TGTGCCAGCAGTGCCGACACTTATAGCAATCAGCCCCAGCATTTT
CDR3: CASSADTYSNQPQHF

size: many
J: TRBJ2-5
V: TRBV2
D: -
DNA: TGTGCCAGCAGTGGCTTTGGCGAGACCCAGTACTTC
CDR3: CASSGFGETQYF

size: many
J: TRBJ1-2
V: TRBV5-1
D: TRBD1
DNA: TGCGCCAGCAGCCTGGGACAGGGGTCAAGTGGCTACACCTTC
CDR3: CASSLGQGSSGYTF

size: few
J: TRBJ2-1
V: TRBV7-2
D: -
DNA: TGTGCCAGCAGAGGGGGGGCCTCCTACAATGAGCAGTTCTTC
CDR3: CASRGGASYNEQFF

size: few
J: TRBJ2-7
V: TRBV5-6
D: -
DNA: TGTGCCAGCAGCTTGGGACTTAGGGTCAGTGAGCAGTACTTC
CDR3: CASSLGLRVSEQYF

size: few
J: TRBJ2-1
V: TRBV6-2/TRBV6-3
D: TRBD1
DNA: TGTGCCAGCAGTTACTTGACAGGGTGGTATGAGCAGTTCTTC
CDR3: CASSYLTGWYEQFF

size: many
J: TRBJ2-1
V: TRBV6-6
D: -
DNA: TGTGCCAGCAGTTACTCTGGGGTTAGATATGGTGAGCAGTTCTTC
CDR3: CASSYSGVRYGEQFF

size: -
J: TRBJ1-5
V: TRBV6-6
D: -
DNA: TGTGCCGCAAGGAGGGAATTCCAGAATCAGCCCCAGCATTTT
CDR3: CAARREFQNQPQHF

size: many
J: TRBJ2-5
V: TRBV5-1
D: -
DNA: TGCGCCAGCAGCGAGCCGGGGTCAGGACCGGGGACCCAGTACTTC
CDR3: CASSEPGSGPGTQYF

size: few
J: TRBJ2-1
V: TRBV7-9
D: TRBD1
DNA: TGTGCCAGCAGCTTAGGGGACAGGTACAATGAGCAGTTCTTC
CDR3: CASSLGDRYNEQFF

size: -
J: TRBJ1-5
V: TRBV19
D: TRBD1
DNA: TGTGCCAGTAGCCAACAGGGGGGTAGCAATCAGCCCCAGCATTTT
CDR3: CASSQQGGSNQPQHF

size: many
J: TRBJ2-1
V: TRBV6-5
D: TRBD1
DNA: TGTGCCAGCAGTTACTCGATACTCCGGGGGACAGGGAATGATGAGCAGTTCTTC
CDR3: CASSYSILRGTGNDEQFF

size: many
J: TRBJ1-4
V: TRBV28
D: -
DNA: TGTGCCAGCAGTCCTGCCGGAGGTAGTTGGGAAAAACTGTTTTTT
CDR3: CASSPAGGSWEKLFF

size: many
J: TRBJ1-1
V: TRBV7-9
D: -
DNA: TGTGCCAGCAGCTTAGATCTGCTAGGGTCGAACACTGAAGCTTTCTTT
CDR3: CASSLDLLGSNTEAFF

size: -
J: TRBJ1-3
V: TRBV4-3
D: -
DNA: TGCGCCAGCAGCCAAGACAGTTACTCTGGAAACACCATATATTTT
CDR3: CASSQDSYSGNTIYF

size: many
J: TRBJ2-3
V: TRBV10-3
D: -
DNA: TGTGCCATCAGTGATACGGGCACAGATACGCAGTATTTT
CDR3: CAISDTGTDTQYF

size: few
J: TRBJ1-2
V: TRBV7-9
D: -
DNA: TGTGCCAGCAGCCTCGTCGAAGGGTATGGCTACACCTTC
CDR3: CASSLVEGYGYTF

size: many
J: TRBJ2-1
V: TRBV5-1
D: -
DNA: TGCGCCAGCAGCTTGGCTGGGAGTGATCGCAATGAGCAGTTCTTC
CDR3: CASSLAGSDRNEQFF

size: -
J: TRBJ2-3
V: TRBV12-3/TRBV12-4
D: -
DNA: TGTGCCAGCAGCCCCGGGGCTGGGCAGTATTTT
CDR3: CASSPGAGQYF

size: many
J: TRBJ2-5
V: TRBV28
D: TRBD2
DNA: TGTGCCAGCAGTCTGGGACTAGCGACCGGCGAGACCCAGTACTTC
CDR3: CASSLGLATGETQYF

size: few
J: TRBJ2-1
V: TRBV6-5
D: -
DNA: TGTGCCAGCAGCCTTAGTGGCGGCCAACACAATGAGCAGTTCTTC
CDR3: CASSLSGGQHNEQFF

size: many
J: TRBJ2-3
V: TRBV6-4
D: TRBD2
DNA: TGTGCCAGCAAAAGCGGGGGGGCCGTGGCAGATACGCAGTATTTT
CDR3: CASKSGGAVADTQYF

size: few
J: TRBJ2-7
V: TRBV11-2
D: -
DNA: TGTGCCAGCAGCTTAGAGACAGGAAGCTCCTACGAGCAGTACTTC
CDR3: CASSLETGSSYEQYF

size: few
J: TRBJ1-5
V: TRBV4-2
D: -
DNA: TGTGCCAGCAGCCAACTCGAGGGGAGAGGAGATCAGCCCCAGCATTTT
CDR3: CASSQLEGRGDQPQHF

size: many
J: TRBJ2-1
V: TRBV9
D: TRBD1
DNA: TGTGCCAGCAGCGTATTTGGACAGGCCTACAATGAGCAGTTCTTC
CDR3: CASSVFGQAYNEQFF

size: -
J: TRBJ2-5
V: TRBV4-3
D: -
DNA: TGCGCCAGCAGCCAAGATAGCGGCGGAGCCCGGGGAGAGGCCCAGTACTTC
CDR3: CASSQDSGGARGEAQYF

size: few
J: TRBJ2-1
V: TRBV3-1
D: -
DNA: TGTGCCAGCAGCCAAGATCTGCGGGGTGAGCAGTTCTTC
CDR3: CASSQDLRGEQFF

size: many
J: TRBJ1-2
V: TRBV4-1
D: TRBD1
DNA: TGCGCCAGCAGCCAAGAACCCCCACAGGGGGCCGACTATGGCTACACCTTC
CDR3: CASSQEPPQGADYGYTF

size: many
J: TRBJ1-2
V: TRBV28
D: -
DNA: TGTGCCAGCAGTTTCGGTAGCTATGGCTACACCTTC
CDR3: CASSFGSYGYTF

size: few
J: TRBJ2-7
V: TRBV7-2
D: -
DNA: TGTGCCAGCAGCTTATTGGGGGCTGGCGAGCAGTACTTC
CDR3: CASSLLGAGEQYF

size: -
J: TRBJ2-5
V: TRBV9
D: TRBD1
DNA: TGTGCCAGCAGCCAGTTAAGTACAGGGGTAGAGACCCAGTACTTC
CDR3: CASSQLSTGVETQYF

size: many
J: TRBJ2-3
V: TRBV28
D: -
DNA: TGTGCCAGCAGTTTCTCACACCCTCGGGGCACAGATACGCAGTATTTT
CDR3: CASSFSHPRGTDTQYF

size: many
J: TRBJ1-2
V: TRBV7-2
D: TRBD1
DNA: TGTGCCAGCAGCTTAAGGCAAGGGGGCTCCAACTATGGCTACACCTTC
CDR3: CASSLRQGGSNYGYTF

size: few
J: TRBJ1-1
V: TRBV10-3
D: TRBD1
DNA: TGTGCCATCAGCGCCCCAGGGGGCACTGAAGCTTTCTTT
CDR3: CAISAPGGTEAFF

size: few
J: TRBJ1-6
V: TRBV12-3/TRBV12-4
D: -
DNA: TGTGCCAGCAGTGGAGGCGGGGGCAATTCACCCCTCCACTTT
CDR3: CASSGGGGNSPLHF

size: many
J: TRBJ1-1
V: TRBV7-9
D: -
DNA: TGTGCCACCCCCCGAGAAGGGGGGTCGTCGAACACTGAAGCTTTCTTT
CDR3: CATPREGGSSNTEAFF

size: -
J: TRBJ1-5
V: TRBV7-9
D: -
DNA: TGTGCCAGCAGCTTAGACGGTTATAGCAATCAGCCCCAGCATTTT
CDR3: CASSLDGYSNQPQHF

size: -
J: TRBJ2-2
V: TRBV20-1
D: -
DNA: TGCAGTGAGGGGCGAACCGGGGAGCTGTTTTTT
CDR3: CSEGRTGELFF

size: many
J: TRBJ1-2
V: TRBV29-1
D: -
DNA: TGCAGCGTTGTGCCGGGGACCCTAGGGGGCTACACCTTC
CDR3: CSVVPGTLGGYTF

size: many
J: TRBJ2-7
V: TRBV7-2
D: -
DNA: TGTGCCAGCAGCGGAAGGCTAGTTTCAGAGCAGTACTTC
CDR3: CASSGRLVSEQYF

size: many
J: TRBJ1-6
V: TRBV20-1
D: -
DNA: TGCAGTGCTAGATCTGTTAATTCACCCCTCCACTTT
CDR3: CSARSVNSPLHF

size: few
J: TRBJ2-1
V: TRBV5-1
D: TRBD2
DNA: TGCGCCAGCAGCTTGGGGCGGGGGGGTGAGCAGTTCTTC
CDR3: CASSLGRGGEQFF

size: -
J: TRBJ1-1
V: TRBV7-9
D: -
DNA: TGTGTCATACCCTCCGTACGGACTGAAGCTTTCTTT
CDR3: CVIPSVRTEAFF

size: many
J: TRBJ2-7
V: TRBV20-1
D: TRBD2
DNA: TGCTCCGCGCGACTAGCGGCGGGCAAGGAGCAGTACTTC
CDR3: CSARLAAGKEQYF